The TCR delta chain under discussion was sequenced for a study of gamma-delta T cells after stem cell transplantation. The table lists this clone with a few counts. The CDR3 runs to 22 residues. CDR1 TSWWSYY and CDR2 QGS come from the germline V gene. The junction had 17 bases not matched to a gene; V was cut back by 1 base and J by 0 bases. TCRdb redid clone calling on the RT-PCR reads using CATT. The table lists approximately 1,100 delta-chain clones, more than 3.5% of them singletons. Sequenced material: gamma-delta T cells. This sequence joins TRDV1 and TRDJ2; 10 bases align to TRDD3. This TCR came from a human donor. It is not recorded whose cells these are; they may come from a transplant donor. CDR3 sequence reads: CALGEPGGEPYWGIALTAQLFF. The CDR3 DNA is TGTGCTCTTGGGGAACCCGGGGGGGAACCGTACTGGGGGATTGCTTTGACAGCACAACTCTTCTTT.